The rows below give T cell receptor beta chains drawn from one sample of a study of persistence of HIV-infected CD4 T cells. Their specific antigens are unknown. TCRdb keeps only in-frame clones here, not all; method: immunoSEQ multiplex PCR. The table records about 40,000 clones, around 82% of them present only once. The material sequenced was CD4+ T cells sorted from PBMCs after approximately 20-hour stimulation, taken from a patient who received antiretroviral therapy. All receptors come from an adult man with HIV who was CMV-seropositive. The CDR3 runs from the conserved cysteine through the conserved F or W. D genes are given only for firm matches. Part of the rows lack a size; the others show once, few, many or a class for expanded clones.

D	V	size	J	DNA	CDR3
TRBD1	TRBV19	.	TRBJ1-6	TGTGCCAGTGGGGACAGGGGAACGAGCTCCTATAATTCACCCCTCCACTTT	CASGDRGTSSYNSPLHF
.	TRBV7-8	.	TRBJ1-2	TGTGCCAGCAGCTTAGGGGCGGGCCCCTCCACATACACCTTC	CASSLGAGPSTYTF
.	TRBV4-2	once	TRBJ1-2	TGTGCCAGCAGCCAAGATTTGTGGACTCTAAATGGCTACACCTTC	CASSQDLWTLNGYTF
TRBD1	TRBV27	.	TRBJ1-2	TGTGCCAGCAGTTTCCTACAGGGGGTGAGAGCTAACTATGGCTACACCTTC	CASSFLQGVRANYGYTF
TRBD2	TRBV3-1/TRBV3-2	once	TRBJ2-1	TGTGCCAGCAGCCAAAGACTAGCCTACTACAATGAGCAGTTCTTC	CASSQRLAYYNEQFF
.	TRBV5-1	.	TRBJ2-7	TGCGCCAGCAGCTTGTCGAACTCCTACGAGCAGTACTTC	CASSLSNSYEQYF
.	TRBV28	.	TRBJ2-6	TGTGCCAGCAGTTTATCCGGCTCTGGGGCCAACGTCCTGACTTTC	CASSLSGSGANVLTF
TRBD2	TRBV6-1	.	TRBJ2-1	TGTGCCAGCAGTGAGGGGGCGGGAGGGCCGCGGGATGAGCAGTTCTTC	CASSEGAGGPRDEQFF
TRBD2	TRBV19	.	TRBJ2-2	TGTGCCAGTAGTGCAGGACTAGCGGGAGGCAACACCGGGGAGCTGTTTTTT	CASSAGLAGGNTGELFF
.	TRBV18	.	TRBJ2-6	TGTGCCAGCTCCGCGGGGATGAAATTCTCTGGGGCCAACGTCCTGACTTTC	CASSAGMKFSGANVLTF
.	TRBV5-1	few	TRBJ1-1	TGCGCCAGCAGGGGCCTGAACACTGAAGCTTTCTTT	CASRGLNTEAFF
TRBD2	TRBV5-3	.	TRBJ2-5	TGTGCCAGAAGCTTTGGGACTAGCGGGAGAGGAGAGACCCAGTACTTC	CARSFGTSGRGETQYF
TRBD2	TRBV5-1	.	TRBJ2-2	TGCGCCAGCAGCTCGTGGACTAGCGCCGGGGAGCTGTTTTTT	CASSSWTSAGELFF
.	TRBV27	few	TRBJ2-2	TGTGCCAGCAGTTTTCAGGGGAGCTCGAACACCGGGGAGCTGTTTTTT	CASSFQGSSNTGELFF
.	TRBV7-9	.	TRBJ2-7	TGTGCCAGCAGCTTAAGTGGTCGGGGGCCCGAGCAGTACTTC	CASSLSGRGPEQYF
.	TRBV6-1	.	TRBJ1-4	TGTGCCAGCAGTGAAGTCGGGCAAACTAATGAAAAACTGTTTTTT	CASSEVGQTNEKLFF
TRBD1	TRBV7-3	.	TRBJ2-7	TGTGCCAGCAGCATAAACAGGGGTCCCGGAGAGGTGCAGTACTTC	CASSINRGPGEVQYF
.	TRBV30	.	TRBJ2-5	TGTGCCTGGACAGGGGACCCCCCAGAGACCCAGTACTTC	CAWTGDPPETQYF
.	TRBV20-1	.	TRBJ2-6	TGCAGTGCTAGTAGTGGCAGGAGGGCTGGGGCCAACGTCCTGACTTTC	CSASSGRRAGANVLTF
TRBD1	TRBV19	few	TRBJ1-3	TGTGCCAGTAGGTACAGGGGGGCTGGAAACACCATATATTTT	CASRYRGAGNTIYF
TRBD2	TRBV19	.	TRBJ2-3	TGTGCCAGTAGTATAAGACTAGCGGGGGTTAAAGATACGCAGTATTTT	CASSIRLAGVKDTQYF
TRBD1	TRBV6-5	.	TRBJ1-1	TGTGCCAGCAGACCACTCCGGGACAGAGAAGCTTTCTTT	CASRPLRDREAFF
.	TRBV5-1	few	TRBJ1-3	TGCGCCAGCAGCGCGGAACGGACAGATGGAAACACCATATATTTT	CASSAERTDGNTIYF
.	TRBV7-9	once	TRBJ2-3	TGTGCCAGCAGCTCGAAACCCTATACGCAGTATTTT	CASSSKPYTQYF
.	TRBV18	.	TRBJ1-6	TGTGCCAGCTCACCGGCGGGAGGGCCGAGCTCCTATAATTCACCCCTCCACTTT	CASSPAGGPSSYNSPLHF
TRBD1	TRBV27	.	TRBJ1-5	TGTGCCAGCGGTATACAGGGGACAAATCAGCCCCAGCATTTT	CASGIQGTNQPQHF
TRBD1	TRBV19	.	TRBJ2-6	TGTGCCAGCCGGGACAGGGGGCAGACTGGGGCCAACGTCCTGACTTTC	CASRDRGQTGANVLTF